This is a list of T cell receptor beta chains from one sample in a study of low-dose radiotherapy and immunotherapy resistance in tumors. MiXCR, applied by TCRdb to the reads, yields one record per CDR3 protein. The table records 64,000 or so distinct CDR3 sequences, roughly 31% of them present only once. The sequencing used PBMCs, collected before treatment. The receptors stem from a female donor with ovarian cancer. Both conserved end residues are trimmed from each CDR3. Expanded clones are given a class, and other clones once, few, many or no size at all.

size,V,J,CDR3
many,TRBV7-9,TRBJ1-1,ASSPPPGGKTEAF
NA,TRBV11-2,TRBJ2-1,ASSLDRPADNEQF
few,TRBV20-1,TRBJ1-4,SARDPGQGATNEKLF
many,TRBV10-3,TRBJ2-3,AISDRGQGDTQY
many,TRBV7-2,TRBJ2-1,ASSSRGRGEQF
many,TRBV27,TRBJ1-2,ASSPTKTGGSYGYT
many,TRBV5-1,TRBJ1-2,ASGTGLGYT
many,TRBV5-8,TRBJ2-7,ASSSTGLGYEQY
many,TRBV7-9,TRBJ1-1,ASSLDLNTEAF
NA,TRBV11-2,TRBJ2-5,ASSAGLAGAETQY
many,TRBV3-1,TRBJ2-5,ASSQDPALVGGRETQY
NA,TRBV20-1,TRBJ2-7,SARSTSGRAREQY
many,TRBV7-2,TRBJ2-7,ASSLSGFSSEQY
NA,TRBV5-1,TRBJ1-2,ASSLDHRQELYGYT
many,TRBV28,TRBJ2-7,ASTLSSGHRTYEQY
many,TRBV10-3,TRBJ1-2,AISGPDYGYT
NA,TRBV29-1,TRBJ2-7,SVAGSYEQY
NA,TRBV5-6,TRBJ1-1,ASSLAGLWNTEAF
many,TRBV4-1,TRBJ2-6,ASRGGSGANVLT
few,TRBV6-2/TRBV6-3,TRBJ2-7,ASSYSARGYEQY
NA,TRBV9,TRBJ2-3,ASSVAGQGAGGDTQY
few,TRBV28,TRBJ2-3,ASSQTGPRADTQY
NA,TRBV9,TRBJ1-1,ASSVDWQGNTEAF
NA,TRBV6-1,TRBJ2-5,ASSVRGAEETQY
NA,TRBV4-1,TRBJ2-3,ASSHPDLRRLAGGVGTDTQY
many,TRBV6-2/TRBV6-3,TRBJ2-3,ASSQYRGRTDTQY